This TCR beta chain emerged from a study of T cells after yellow fever vaccination. Study findings and constraints: Almost all vaccine-responding clonotypes were not detected in the sorted memory subsets at the day 0 time point.

V was pared by 5 bases and J by 2 bases, with 12 bases between. CDR3 length: 14 amino acids. The authors made TCR cDNA by 5'RACE template switching, adding a universal primer site and UMIs. From the 5' RACE reads, TCRdb called clonotypes with MiXCR, one entry per CDR3 protein. This sample has about 21,000 distinct CDR3 sequences, with around 5.5% found just once. In its sample, this clonotype was seen many times. This sequence was found in a man aged 18 to 29 who received the YFV17D yellow fever vaccine. The sample in question was PBMCs, either bulk or a sorted T-cell subset (CD4+, CD8+, memory, or dextramer-sorted; not recorded which), obtained 45 days after the first yellow fever vaccination. The chain combines TRBV12-3 or TRBV12-4 with TRBJ1-1; D is ambiguous. The CDR3 DNA reads TGTGCCAGCAGTACTACAGATACTAACACTGAAGCTTTCTTT. This gives the protein CASSTTDTNTEAFF.